This TCR beta chain was profiled in a study of CD8 T cells in Susac syndrome (dated by TCRdb to about 2019). Background on the whole study: Repertoire sequencing was used to test whether CD8+ T cell activation and differentiation in Susac syndrome was antigen driven. CD8+ T cell repertoire clonality was compared between about a dozen healthy donors, some 14 Susac syndrome patients and around 16 multiple sclerosis patients. Broader findings and caveats from the paper: The number of individuals in the TCR sequencing and HLA analysis was recognized as being relatively small.

High-throughput TCR beta sequencing profiled peripheral blood CD8+ and CD4+ T cells from healthy donors, Susac syndrome patients and multiple sclerosis patients. The multiple sclerosis controls were treatment-naive patients who had stable or active relapsing-remitting disease and met the revised McDonald criteria. Bulk CD8+ and CD4+ T cells were purified by magnetic negative isolation, whereas CD8+ TEMRA cells were enriched by FACS. Blood was drawn into EDTA tubes, processed within 24 hours, and PBMCs were isolated by density gradient centrifugation. PBMCs intended for TCR sequencing were cryopreserved in liquid nitrogen and thawed later in a water bath at 37 degrees C. The sorted or isolated CD4+, CD8+ and CD8+ TEMRA cells reached a purity of at least 90%. With regard to this clonotype: The antigen it binds to is not known. Base qualities are not recorded, but no much larger clone differs from it by a single base.

RNA was extracted with the RNeasy kit and about 0.45 to 1 ug was reverse transcribed using random hexamers. The immunoSEQ multiplex PCR assay, covering 54 Vbeta and 13 Jbeta segments, was used to amplify TCR beta CDR3 regions. PCR amplification bias was corrected using a synthetic template baseline for primer optimization and computational correction. As for the original processing: Only productive sequences were kept, with reads annotated to V, D and J genes according to IMGT and analyzed in immunoSEQ Analyzer. To calculate clonality, Shannon entropy was normalized by log2 of the number of productive unique sequences and then subtracted from one. For each patient and control, public and private clones were evaluated among the 100 most prevalent clones. Clones were defined as Susac-specific when absent from the healthy and MS cohorts, from fewer than 1,200 published viral clones and from other ImmuneACCESS disease sequences. Starting from the raw public reads, TCRdb applied fastp trimming at Q25, assembled clones with MiXCR and retained in-frame beta chains. Entries that share a CDR3 protein sequence are merged under the most common genes and DNA. These V and J calls derive from TCRdb rather than the authors' analysis. For this sample there are about 290,000 distinct CDR3 sequences; 70% to 90% appear just once. Roughly 0.22% of the sample goes to the ten largest clones.

V is shortened by 7 bases, J by 2 bases, and the region joining them spans 18 bases. The CDR3 runs 15 amino acids, cysteine and phenylalanine included. Left in the record is the CDR3 DNA by itself, 45 bases read in frame from the first base. CDR1 is given as SGHTA and CDR2 as FQGNSA, both from the germline V gene. Recombination joined TRBV7-2 with TRBJ2-7; the D gene assignment is ambiguous. The TCR was taken from a human donor with multiple sclerosis. The sample consisted of CD8+ T cells from PBMCs. The CDR3 in this case is CASNHFTEPTYEQYF. Here is the DNA: TGTGCCAGCAACCATTTTACCGAGCCGACCTACGAGCAGTACTTC.